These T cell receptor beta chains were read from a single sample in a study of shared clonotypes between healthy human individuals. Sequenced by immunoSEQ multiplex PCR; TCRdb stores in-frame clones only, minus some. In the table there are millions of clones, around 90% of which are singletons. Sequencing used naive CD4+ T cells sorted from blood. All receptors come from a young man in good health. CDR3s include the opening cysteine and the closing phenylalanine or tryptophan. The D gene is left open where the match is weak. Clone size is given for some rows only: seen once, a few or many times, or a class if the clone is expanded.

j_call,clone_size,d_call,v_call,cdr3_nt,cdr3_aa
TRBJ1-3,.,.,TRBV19,TGTGCCAGTAGTTCACAGTCTGGAAACACCATATATTTT,CASSSQSGNTIYF
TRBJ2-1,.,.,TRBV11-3,TGTGCCAGCAGCTTAGGGGGCAGGGGATCCCGCAATGAGCAGTTCTTC,CASSLGGRGSRNEQFF
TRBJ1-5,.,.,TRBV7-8,TGTGCCAGCAGCTTAGGTCGGGAGAGCAATCAGCCCCAGCATTTT,CASSLGRESNQPQHF
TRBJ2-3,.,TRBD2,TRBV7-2,TGTGCCAGCAGCCAAACTAGCGGGAGAATAGATACGCAGTATTTT,CASSQTSGRIDTQYF
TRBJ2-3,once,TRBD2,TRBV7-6,TGTGCCAGCAGCTTAACTAGCGGGAGGGCCGGCACAGATACGCAGTATTTT,CASSLTSGRAGTDTQYF
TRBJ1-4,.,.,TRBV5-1,TGCGCCAGCAGCTTGGCCAGCTATGAAAAACTGTTTTTT,CASSLASYEKLFF
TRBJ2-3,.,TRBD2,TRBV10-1,TGCGCCAGCACCGCGGGAGGACTCGCAGATACGCAGTATTTT,CASTAGGLADTQYF
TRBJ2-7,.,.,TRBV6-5,TGTGCCAGCAGACAGGTTGAAAGCTCCTACGAGCAGTACTTC,CASRQVESSYEQYF
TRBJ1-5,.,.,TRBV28,TGTGCCAGCAGTTTATATTTGGGGGGAATGGGCAATCAGCCCCAGCATTTT,CASSLYLGGMGNQPQHF
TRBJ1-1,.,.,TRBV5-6,TGTGCCAGCAGCCTGGAACAGAGTAACACTGAAGCTTTCTTT,CASSLEQSNTEAFF
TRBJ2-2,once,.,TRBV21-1,TGTGCCAGCAGCAAAGACTCGAACACCGGGGAGCTGTTTTTT,CASSKDSNTGELFF